A single sample is the source of the 7 T cell receptor beta chains below, sequenced in a study of PD-1 blockade in classical Hodgkin lymphoma. Stated time point: cycle 4 day 1 (C4D1), after more than five weeks of nivolumab. Each patient relapsed following autologous stem cell transplantation, and prior brentuximab vedotin exposure differed. Negative selection with magnets was how CD8+ T cells were isolated from the thawed PBMCs. The protocol was immunoSEQ multiplex PCR, while the TCRdb copy is restricted to in-frame clones and leaves out a portion. Seen here are several thousand clones, approximately 66% observed once, and the top ten hold 49%. The sequences come from CD8+ T cells from blood, collected before the fourth cycle of nivolumab. These receptors were obtained from a human donor with classical Hodgkin lymphoma.

J is TRBJ2-7 and V is TRBV4-3; D not resolved. The CDR3 runs 14 residues. Germline lookup yields CDR1 LGHNA and CDR2 YSLEER. The V and J ends lost 0 bases and 2 bases respectively, with 8 bases between them. CDR3 loop: CASSQEYGTYEQYF. CDR3 sequence (DNA): TGCGCCAGCAGCCAAGAGTACGGTACCTACGAGCAGTACTTC.

This clone has only one observation. V usage is TRBV4-2 and J usage is TRBJ2-5; 10 nucleotides match TRBD2. CDR1 is LGHNA and CDR2 is YNFKEQ in the germline V gene. Unmatched junction bases numbered 9, after V lost 3 bases and J lost 5 bases. This CDR3 contains 16 residues. CDR3 residues: CASSHALAGPFETQYF. CDR3 DNA: TGTGCCAGCAGCCATGCACTAGCGGGGCCATTCGAGACCCAGTACTTC.

The chain combines TRBV7-6 with TRBJ1-1; D is unresolved. Germline V lookup: CDR1 SGHVS, CDR2 FNYEAQ. This CDR3 contains 13 residues. The V gene lost 8 bases and the J gene lost 3 bases, with 13 bases spanning the gap. The CDR3 here is CASAQFRDTEAFF. The CDR3 coding sequence is TGTGCCAGCGCCCAGTTTCGGGACACTGAAGCTTTCTTT.

The chain is built from TRBV14 and TRBJ2-7; D call uncertain. Looked up from germline, CDR1 is SGHDN and CDR2 is FVKESK. There are 15 residues in the CDR3. Trimming pared 4 bases from V and 5 bases from J, leaving 18 bases between. CDR3 in amino acids: CASSLMGSGTNEQYF. The CDR3 DNA is TGTGCCAGCAGCCTAATGGGCTCGGGTACTAACGAGCAGTACTTC.

This rearrangement joins TRBV15 to TRBJ2-2; D remains unclear. Germline CDR1 and CDR2: LNHNV and YYDKDF (reference sequence). V lost 1 base, J lost 6 bases, and 3 bases lay in between. The CDR3 has 12 amino acids. CDR3 residues: CATSRVPGELFF. Written as DNA, the CDR3 is TGTGCCACCAGCAGAGTGCCCGGGGAGCTGTTTTTT.

The chain combines TRBV29-1 with TRBJ2-1; tentatively, D is TRBD2 (5 bases). V dropped 4 bases and J dropped 5 bases, with 9 bases sitting between them. The CDR3 sequence is 12 residues long. Germline CDR1 reads SQVTM; CDR2 reads ANQGSEA. The CDR3 nucleotides read TGCAGCGTTGTTATGGAGGACAATGAGCAGTTCTTC. Encoded protein: CSVVMEDNEQFF.

The chain carries TRBV20-1 and TRBJ2-1; D gene uncertain. The CDR3 loop spans 11 amino acids. Germline lookup yields CDR1 DFQATT and CDR2 SNEGSKA (reference sequence). V lost 3 bases, J lost 8 bases, and 8 bases lay in between. The CDR3 DNA is TGCAGTGCTAGTCATACGGATGAGCAGTTCTTC. This translates into CSASHTDEQFF.